Sequencing of this T cell receptor (beta chain) was carried out in a study of technical replicates of blood from a few donors. The CDR3 consists of 16 residues. Looked up from germline, CDR1 is LGHNA and CDR2 is YSLEER. The V gene end was trimmed by 1 base and the J gene end by 2 bases; junction bases not matched to a gene: 6. The protocol was immunoSEQ multiplex PCR, while the TCRdb copy is restricted to in-frame clones and leaves out a portion. The data hold around 81,000 clones, with approximately 94% observed a single time. This TCR came from a human donor in good health. Sequenced input: T cells isolated from PBMCs. V and J are TRBV4-3 and TRBJ2-7; 9 positions agree with TRBD1. CDR3: CASSQGSGTGTYEQYF. Written as DNA, the CDR3 is TGCGCCAGCAGCCAAGGTTCCGGGACAGGGACCTACGAGCAGTACTTC.